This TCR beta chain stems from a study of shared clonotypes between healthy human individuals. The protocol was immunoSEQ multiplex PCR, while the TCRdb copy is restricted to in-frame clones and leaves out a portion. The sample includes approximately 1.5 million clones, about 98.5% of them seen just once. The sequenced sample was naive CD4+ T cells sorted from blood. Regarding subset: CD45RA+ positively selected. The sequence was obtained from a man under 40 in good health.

The CDR3 loop is CASSDPRSSTDTQYF. The CDR3, as DNA: TGCGCCAGCAGTGACCCGCGGAGTAGCACAGATACGCAGTATTTT. J is TRBJ2-3 and V is TRBV10-1; D is unclear. The germline V gene has CDR1 WNHNN and CDR2 SYGVQD (reference sequence). V was shortened by 3 bases and J by 0 bases, with 10 bases between the two germline ends. This CDR3 is 15 amino acids long.